This entry lists 20 T cell receptor beta chains sequenced from one sample in a study of shared clonotypes between healthy human individuals. Naive CD8 cells lacked CD45RO and underwent positive selection for CCR7, leaving out terminally differentiated effector memory CD45RA+ cells. Produced via immunoSEQ multiplex PCR; TCRdb's table is partial and in-frame only. This table holds around 2.1 million clones, roughly 91% found once. Sequences were obtained from naive CD8+ T cells from PBMCs. The receptors come from a man between 18 and 29 years old in good health. Some clones in this sample may be carry-over from other donors' samples.

This clone was recorded once. The rearrangement uses TRBV7-9 and TRBJ2-3; D call uncertain. The germline gives CDR1 SEHNR, CDR2 FQNEAQ (reference sequence). The ends were cut back, 1 base at V and 2 bases at J, with 7 bases in the middle. The CDR3 loop spans 14 amino acids. In DNA, the CDR3 is TGTGCCAGCAGCTTAGAGATGTCCACAGATACGCAGTATTTT. It is translated as CASSLEMSTDTQYF.

V gene TRBV27 combines with J gene TRBJ2-7; D is undetermined. The CDR3 contains 15 residues. From germline, CDR1 is MNHEY and CDR2 SMNVEV (reference sequence). V was cut by 6 bases and J by 2 bases, with 17 bases left in between. The CDR3 DNA sequence: TGTGCCAGCAGACTCATAGGACCGCTAACCTACGAGCAGTACTTC. It encodes CASRLIGPLTYEQYF.

The J gene is TRBJ1-6, the V gene TRBV2, with a weak D call TRBD1 (5 bases). Looked up from germline, CDR1 is SNHLY and CDR2 is FYNNEI. CDR3 length: 12 residues. Between the trimmed V and J ends, which lost 6 bases and 10 bases, there was a span of 10 bases. As DNA, the CDR3 is TGTGCCAGCAGGGGCAGGGTGTCACCCCTCCACTTT. Residues: CASRGRVSPLHF.

The chain links TRBV19 to TRBJ1-5; TRBD1 is a possible D gene (5 bases). Germline CDR1 reads LNHDA; CDR2 reads SQIVND (reference sequence). V gave up 8 bases and J gave up 4 bases, with 15 bases separating them. There are 14 residues in the CDR3. The DNA for the CDR3 is TGTGCCAGTGGGGCCCCAGGCCCAAATCAGCCCCAGCATTTT. It yields the protein CASGAPGPNQPQHF. The variable domain in full, completed from reference TRBV19 and TRBJ1-5, reads DGGITQSPKYLFRKEGQNVTLSCEQNLNHDAMYWYRQDPGQGLRLIYYSQIVNDFQKGDIAEGYSVSREKKESFPLTVTSAQKNPTAFYLCASGAPGPNQPQHFGDGTRLSIL.

The CDR3 is CASHEQYF. The CDR3 DNA reads TGCGCCAGCCATGAGCAGTACTTC. J is TRBJ2-7 and V is TRBV10-1; D unclear. This CDR3 has 8 residues. V lost 8 bases, J lost 7 bases, and 3 bases lay in between. In germline, CDR1 is WNHNN, CDR2 SYGVQD (reference sequence).

This rearrangement joins TRBV16 to TRBJ2-5; D uncertain. V dropped 4 bases and J dropped 2 bases, with 23 bases sitting between them. The CDR3 covers 18 residues. Germline CDR1 KGHSY, CDR2 FQNENV. CDR3 nucleotides: TGTGCCAGCAGCCTAACCTTGGAAACCTCTAATAGTCAAGAGACCCAGTACTTC. Its protein is CASSLTLETSNSQETQYF.

This clone was found once. CDR3 sequence reads: CAWGVGLADRSNEQFF. CDR3 bases: TGTGCCTGGGGGGTAGGACTAGCGGACAGAAGCAATGAGCAGTTCTTC. The rearrangement uses TRBV30 and TRBJ2-1; 10 nucleotides align to TRBD2. Germline trimming cut 5 bases from V and 6 bases from J; bases unmatched to any gene: 13. The length of the CDR3 is 16 residues. CDR1 is GTSNPN and CDR2 is SVGIG in the germline V gene (reference sequence).

As for this clone: The sample carries other DNA sequences with the same CDR3. The V gene is TRBV29-1, the J gene TRBJ1-1; D unclear. This CDR3 contains 12 residues. Germline loops: CDR1 SQVTM, CDR2 ANQGSEA. V lost 4 bases to trimming and J lost 2 bases, with 8 bases between them. Here the CDR3 DNA reads TGCAGCGTTGGACCCATAAACACTGAAGCTTTCTTT. Its translation: CSVGPINTEAFF.

This chain joins TRBV6-1 and TRBJ1-5, with D hard to call. V lost 0 bases to trimming and J lost 7 bases, with 13 bases between them. CDR1 is MNHNS, CDR2 SASEGT, per germline. CDR3 length: 15 amino acids. Written as DNA, the CDR3 is TGTGCCAGCAGTGAAGCGTGGGGAATAAACCAGCCCCAGCATTTT. This translates into CASSEAWGINQPQHF.

The CDR3 loop is CASSLGVAPFESNEKLFF. CDR3 nucleotides: TGTGCCAGCAGCCTTGGGGTCGCCCCGTTCGAGAGTAATGAAAAACTGTTTTTT. The rearrangement joins TRBV7-2 to TRBJ1-4; D is undetermined. Germline loops: CDR1 SGHTA, CDR2 FQGNSA. Trimming shortened V by 5 bases and J by 4 bases, and 23 bases separated the two germline ends. This CDR3 contains 18 residues.

This sequence joins TRBV29-1 and TRBJ1-1; D is undetermined. CDR3 length equals 10 residues. Germline lookup yields CDR1 SQVTM and CDR2 ANQGSEA. The germline V and J ends were trimmed by 7 bases and 6 bases, with 9 bases remaining between them. The CDR3 DNA sequence: TGCAGCGCTGGAGGCGCTGAAGCTTTCTTT. Translation gives CSAGGAEAFF. The whole variable domain, remainder taken from reference TRBV29-1 and TRBJ1-1, is SAVISQKPSRDICQRGTSLTIQCQVDSQVTMMFWYRQQPGQSLTLIATANQGSEATYESGFVIDKFPISRPNLTFSTLTVSNMSPEDSSIYLCSAGGAEAFFGQGTRLTVV.

This clone has a single count. The rearrangement links TRBV4-2 to TRBJ2-1; tentatively, D is TRBD1 or TRBD2 (5 bases each). Trimming took 4 bases from V and 2 from J, leaving 9 bases between them. This CDR3 has 14 amino acids. The germline V gene has CDR1 LGHNA and CDR2 YNFKEQ. CDR3 coding DNA: TGTGCCAGCAGCCCCCGGGACCCCTACAATGAGCAGTTCTTC. Translation: CASSPRDPYNEQFF.

J is TRBJ2-5 and V is TRBV14; 9 nucleotides agree with TRBD2. Germline CDR1 is SGHDN and CDR2 is FVKESK. The CDR3 spans 16 residues. With 1 base clipped from V and 5 bases from J, the junction kept 8 bases outside the gene matches. The CDR3 region has the DNA TGTGCCAGCAGCCAAGGAGCGGGGGGCTTGGTCGAGACCCAGTACTTC. Encoded protein: CASSQGAGGLVETQYF.

This clone appeared once. The same CDR3 arises from other DNA sequences in this sample as well. The chain is built from TRBV6-5 and TRBJ2-7; the D gene is possibly TRBD1 (5 bases). The ends were cut back, 1 base at V and 4 bases at J, with 14 bases in the middle. Germline CDR1 is MNHEY and CDR2 is SVGAGI. CDR3 length equals 15 residues. The CDR3, as DNA: TGTGCCAGCAGTTACTTCCAGGGCGCGAGGTACGAGCAGTACTTC. As protein: CASSYFQGARYEQYF.

This sequence joins TRBV9 and TRBJ2-5; 9 bases are a match to TRBD2. CDR1 is SGDLS and CDR2 is YYNGEE in the germline V gene. This CDR3 comprises 16 residues. V dropped 0 bases and J dropped 5; count of bases not matched to a gene: 8. The CDR3 DNA reads as TGTGCCAGCAGCGTAGAGGGTAGCGGGAGTTGGGAGACCCAGTACTTC. Protein: CASSVEGSGSWETQYF.

This clone appeared a single time. The V call is TRBV7-9, the J call TRBJ1-1; tentatively, D is TRBD1 (5 bases). Germline V CDR1 and CDR2: SEHNR, FQNEAQ (reference sequence). V gave up 5 bases and J gave up 6 bases, with 16 bases separating them. The CDR3 sequence is 14 residues long. For the CDR3, the DNA is TGTGCCAGCAGCCCCTTCCGGGGGGACCCTGAAGCTTTCTTT. Translating it yields CASSPFRGDPEAFF.

About this clone: Within the sample, other DNA sequences also encode this same CDR3. This chain joins TRBV9 and TRBJ2-2; D might be TRBD1 (6 bases). Germline CDR1 is SGDLS and CDR2 is YYNGEE. The CDR3 sequence is 15 residues long. The V end lost 0 bases, the J end lost 4 bases, and 10 bases lay between the germline ends. The CDR3 region has the DNA TGTGCCAGCAGCGTAGGAGGGGGTCGCACCGGGGAGCTGTTTTTT. Protein product: CASSVGGGRTGELFF.

This chain uses TRBV7-9 with TRBJ2-2; D remains ambiguous. CDR1 and CDR2 (germline): SEHNR, FQNEAQ (reference sequence). The CDR3 consists of 12 residues. V was pared by 7 bases and J by 5 bases, with 8 bases between. This chain's CDR3 is CASTTDTGELFF. DNA of the CDR3: TGTGCCAGCACCACGGATACCGGGGAGCTGTTTTTT. Looking up the rest from reference TRBV7-9 and TRBJ2-2 gives the full variable domain: DTGVSQNPRHKITKRGQNVTFRCDPISEHNRLYWYRQTLGQGPEFLTYFQNEAQLEKSRLLSDRFSAERPKGSFSTLEIQRTEQGDSAMYLCASTTDTGELFFGEGSRLTVL.

The V call is TRBV5-5, the J call TRBJ2-7, with a tentative D call TRBD1 (6 bases). The CDR3 is 14 residues long. Germline CDR1 and CDR2: SGHKS and YYEKEE (reference sequence). V lost 4 bases to trimming and J lost 0 bases, with 11 bases between them. The CDR3 sequence is CASSPNRASYEQYF. CDR3 in DNA: TGTGCCAGCAGCCCGAACAGGGCCTCCTACGAGCAGTACTTC.

Only a few counts were recorded for this clone. This chain uses TRBV5-4 with TRBJ1-1; D gene ambiguous. CDR3 length equals 13 residues. V lost 6 bases to trimming and J lost 1 base, with 10 bases between them. Per germline, CDR1 SGHNT and CDR2 YYREEE (reference sequence). The DNA for the CDR3 is TGTGCCAGCAACTCCGGAGCGAACACTGAAGCTTTCTTT. As protein: CASNSGANTEAFF.